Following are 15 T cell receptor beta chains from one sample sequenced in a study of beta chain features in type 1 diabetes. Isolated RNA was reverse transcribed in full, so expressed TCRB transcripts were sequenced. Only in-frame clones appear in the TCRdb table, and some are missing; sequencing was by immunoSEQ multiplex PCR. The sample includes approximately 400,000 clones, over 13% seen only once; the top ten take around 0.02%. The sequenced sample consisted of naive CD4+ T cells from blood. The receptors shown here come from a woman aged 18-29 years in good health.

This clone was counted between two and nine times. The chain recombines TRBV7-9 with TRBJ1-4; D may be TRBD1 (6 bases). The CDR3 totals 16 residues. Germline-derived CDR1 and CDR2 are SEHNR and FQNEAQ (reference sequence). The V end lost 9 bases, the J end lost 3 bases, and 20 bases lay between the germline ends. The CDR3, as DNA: TGTGCCAGTTTACCGGCAGGGGCGTCGTCTAATGAAAAACTGTTTTTT. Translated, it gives CASLPAGASSNEKLFF.

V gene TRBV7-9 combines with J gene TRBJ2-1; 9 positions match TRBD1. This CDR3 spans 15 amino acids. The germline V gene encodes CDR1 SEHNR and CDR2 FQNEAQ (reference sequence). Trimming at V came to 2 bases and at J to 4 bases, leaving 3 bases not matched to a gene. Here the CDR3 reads CASSLKQGAYNEQFF. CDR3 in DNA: TGTGCCAGCAGCTTAAAACAGGGGGCTTACAATGAGCAGTTCTTC.

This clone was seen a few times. The CDR3 region has the DNA TGTGCCAGCAGCGCCCCGGGTGGCATGAATGAAAAACTGTTTTTT. This sequence encodes CASSAPGGMNEKLFF. The rearrangement joins TRBV25-1 to TRBJ1-4; no reliable D call. Germline V lookup: CDR1 MGHDK, CDR2 SYGVNS. This CDR3 has 15 amino acids. Trimming took off 6 bases at V and 5 bases at J, with 16 bases between the two ends.

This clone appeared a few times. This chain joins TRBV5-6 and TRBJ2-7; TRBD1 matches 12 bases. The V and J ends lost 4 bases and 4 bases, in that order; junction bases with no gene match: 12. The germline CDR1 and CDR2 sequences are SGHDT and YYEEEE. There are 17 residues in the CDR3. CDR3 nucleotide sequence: TGTGCCAGCAGCCCCCGGGACAGGGGGCCTCCGAAGTACGAGCAGTACTTC. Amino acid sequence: CASSPRDRGPPKYEQYF. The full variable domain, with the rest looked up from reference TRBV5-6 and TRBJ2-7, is DAGVTQSPTHLIKTRGQQVTLRCSPKSGHDTVSWYQQALGQGPQFIFQYYEEEERQRGNFPDRFSGHQFPNYSSELNVNALLLGDSALYLCASSPRDRGPPKYEQYFGPGTRLTVT.

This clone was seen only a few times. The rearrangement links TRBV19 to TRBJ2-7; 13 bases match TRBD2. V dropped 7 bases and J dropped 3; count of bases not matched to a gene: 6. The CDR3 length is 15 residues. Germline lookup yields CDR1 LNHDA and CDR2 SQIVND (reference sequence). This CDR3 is CASTGTSGIGYEQYF. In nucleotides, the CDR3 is TGTGCCAGTACCGGGACTAGCGGGATAGGCTACGAGCAGTACTTC.

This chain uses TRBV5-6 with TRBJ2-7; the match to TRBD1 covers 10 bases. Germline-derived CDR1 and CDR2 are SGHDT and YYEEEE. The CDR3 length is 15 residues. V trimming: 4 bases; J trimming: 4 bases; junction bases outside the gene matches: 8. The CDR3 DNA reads TGTGCCAGCAGCCCGGACAGGGGGAGGCCTTACGAGCAGTACTTC. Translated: CASSPDRGRPYEQYF.

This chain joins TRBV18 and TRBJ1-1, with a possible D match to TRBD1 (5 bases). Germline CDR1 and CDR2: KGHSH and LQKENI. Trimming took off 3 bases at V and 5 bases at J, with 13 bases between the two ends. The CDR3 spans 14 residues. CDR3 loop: CASSPVGGGTEAFF. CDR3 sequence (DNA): TGTGCCAGCTCACCCGTTGGGGGGGGGACTGAAGCTTTCTTT.

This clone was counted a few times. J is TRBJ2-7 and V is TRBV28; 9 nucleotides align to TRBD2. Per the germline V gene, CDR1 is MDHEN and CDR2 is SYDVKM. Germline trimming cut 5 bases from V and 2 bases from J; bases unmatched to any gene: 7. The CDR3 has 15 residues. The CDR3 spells CASSPHSGGTYEQYF. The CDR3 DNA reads TGTGCCAGCAGTCCCCATAGCGGGGGAACCTACGAGCAGTACTTC.

This CDR3 is CAWRAVEALAKNIQYF. The CDR3 DNA reads as TGTGCCTGGAGGGCGGTGGAGGCCCTAGCCAAAAACATTCAGTACTTC. V gene TRBV30 combines with J gene TRBJ2-4, with D perhaps TRBD2 (5 bases). CDR3 length equals 16 residues. CDR1 GTSNPN and CDR2 SVGIG come from the germline V gene (reference sequence). V lost 3 bases to trimming and J lost 0 bases, with 15 bases between them.

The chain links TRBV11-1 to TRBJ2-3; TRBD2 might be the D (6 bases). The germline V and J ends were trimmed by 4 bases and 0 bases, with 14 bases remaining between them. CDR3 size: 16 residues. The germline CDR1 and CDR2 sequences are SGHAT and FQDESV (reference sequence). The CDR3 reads CASSSLEGSSTDTQYF. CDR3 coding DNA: TGTGCCAGCAGCTCCCTGGAGGGATCTAGCACAGATACGCAGTATTTT.

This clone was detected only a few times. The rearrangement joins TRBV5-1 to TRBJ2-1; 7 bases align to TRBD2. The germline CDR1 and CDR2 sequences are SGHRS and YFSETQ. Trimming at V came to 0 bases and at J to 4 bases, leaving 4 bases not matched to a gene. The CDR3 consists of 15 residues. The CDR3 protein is CASSLASGEYNEQFF. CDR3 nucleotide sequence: TGCGCCAGCAGCTTGGCCAGCGGGGAGTACAATGAGCAGTTCTTC.

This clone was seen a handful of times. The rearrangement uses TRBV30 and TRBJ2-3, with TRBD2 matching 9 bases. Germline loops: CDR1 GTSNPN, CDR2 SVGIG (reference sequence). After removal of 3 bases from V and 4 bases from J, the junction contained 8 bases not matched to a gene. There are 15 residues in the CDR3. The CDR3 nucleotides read TGTGCCTGGAGAAAGGTAGCGGGAGCGGCAGATACGCAGTATTTT. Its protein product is CAWRKVAGAADTQYF.

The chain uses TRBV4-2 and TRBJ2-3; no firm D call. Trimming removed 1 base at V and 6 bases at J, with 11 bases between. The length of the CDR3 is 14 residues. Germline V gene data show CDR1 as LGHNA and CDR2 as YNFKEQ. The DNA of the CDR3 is TGTGCCAGCAGCCAAGGGGCCTGGGTGGATACGCAGTATTTT. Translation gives CASSQGAWVDTQYF.

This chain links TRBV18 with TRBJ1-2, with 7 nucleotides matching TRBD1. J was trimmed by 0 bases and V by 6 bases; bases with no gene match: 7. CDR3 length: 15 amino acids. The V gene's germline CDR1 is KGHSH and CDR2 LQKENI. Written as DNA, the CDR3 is TGTGCCAGCTCCCCCGGGACAGAAACTAACTATGGCTACACCTTC. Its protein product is CASSPGTETNYGYTF.

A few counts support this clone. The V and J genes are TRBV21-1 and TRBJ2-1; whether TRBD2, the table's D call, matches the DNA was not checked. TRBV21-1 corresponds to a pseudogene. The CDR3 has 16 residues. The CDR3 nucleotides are TGTGCCAGCAGCAAATTTCCGCGTCGGTCCTACAATGAGCAGTTCTTC. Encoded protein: CASSKFPRRSYNEQFF.